The entry below describes one T cell receptor (beta chain). The same CDR3 can be traced to other DNA sequences in this sample. Data came from immunoSEQ multiplex PCR; TCRdb stores just in-frame clones and leaves some out. The sample has over 150,000 clones; 85% to 90% are singletons. The sample belongs to a study of blood T cell repertoires in COVID-19. Overall study context: The study drew acute and convalescent COVID-19 samples from the United States, Italy and Spain. T cells, B-cell-depleted T cells, or PBMCs provided the cDNA or gDNA that served as material.

Trimming cost V 0 bases and J 11 bases, with 10 bases left between them. The germline CDR1 and CDR2 sequences are KGHSH and LQKENI. The CDR3 totals 12 residues. Sample: peripheral blood. The clonotype was recovered from a man aged 60 to 75 with COVID-19, enrolled during active disease. The chain carries TRBV18 and TRBJ1-1; possibly TRBD1 for D (5 bases). The CDR3 reads CASSPPQTEAFF. The CDR3 region has the DNA TGTGCCAGCTCACCACCGCAGACAGAGGCTTTCTTT.